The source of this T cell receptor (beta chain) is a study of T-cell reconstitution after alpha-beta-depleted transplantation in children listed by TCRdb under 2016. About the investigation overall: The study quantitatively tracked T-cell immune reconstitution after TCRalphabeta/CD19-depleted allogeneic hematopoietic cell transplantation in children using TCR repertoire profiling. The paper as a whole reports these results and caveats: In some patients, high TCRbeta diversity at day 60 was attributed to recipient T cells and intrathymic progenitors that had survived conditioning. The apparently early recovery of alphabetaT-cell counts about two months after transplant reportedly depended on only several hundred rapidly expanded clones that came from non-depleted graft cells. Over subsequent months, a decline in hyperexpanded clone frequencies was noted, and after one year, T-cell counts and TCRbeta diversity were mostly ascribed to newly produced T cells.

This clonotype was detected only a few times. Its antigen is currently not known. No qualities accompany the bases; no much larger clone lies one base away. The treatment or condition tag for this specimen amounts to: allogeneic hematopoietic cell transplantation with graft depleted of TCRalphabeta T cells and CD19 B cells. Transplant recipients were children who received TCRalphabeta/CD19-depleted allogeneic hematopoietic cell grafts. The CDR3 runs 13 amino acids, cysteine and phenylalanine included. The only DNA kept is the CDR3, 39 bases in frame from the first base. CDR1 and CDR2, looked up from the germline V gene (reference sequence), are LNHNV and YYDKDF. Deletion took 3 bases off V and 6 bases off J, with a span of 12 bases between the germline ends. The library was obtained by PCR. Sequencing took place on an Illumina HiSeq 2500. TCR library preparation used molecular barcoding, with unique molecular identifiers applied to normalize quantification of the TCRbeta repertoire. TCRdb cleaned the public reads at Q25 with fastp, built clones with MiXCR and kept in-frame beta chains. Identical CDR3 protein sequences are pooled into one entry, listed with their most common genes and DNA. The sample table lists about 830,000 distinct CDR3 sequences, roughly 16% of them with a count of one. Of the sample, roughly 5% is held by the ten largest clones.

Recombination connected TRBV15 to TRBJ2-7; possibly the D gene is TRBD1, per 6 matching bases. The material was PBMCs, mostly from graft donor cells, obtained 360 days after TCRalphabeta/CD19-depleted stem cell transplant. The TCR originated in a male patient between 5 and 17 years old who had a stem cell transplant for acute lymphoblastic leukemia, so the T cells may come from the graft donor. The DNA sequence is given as TGTGCCACCAGCAGTCAACAGGGTCGCGAGCAGTACTTC. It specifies CATSSQQGREQYF.